This TCR beta chain was recovered during a study of blood T cell repertoires in COVID-19. In the study overall: The origin of the acute and convalescent COVID-19 samples was the United States, Italy and Spain. Nucleic acid was either cDNA or gDNA, and it came from T cells, B-cell-depleted T cells, or PBMCs.

The CDR3 sequence is 14 residues long. V trimming: 3 bases; J trimming: 3 bases; junction bases outside the gene matches: 0. Germline loops: CDR1 SGHRS, CDR2 YFSETQ. Original analysis: Cell counts per sample came from amplifying reference gene primers. The protocol was immunoSEQ multiplex PCR, while the TCRdb copy is restricted to in-frame clones and leaves out a portion. V, J and clone size are those of that table, while D and trimming were read from the DNA. The data show more than 150,000 clones, under 85% seen once. Sample: peripheral blood. The chain links TRBV5-1 to TRBJ1-4; 9 nucleotides align to TRBD1. This TCR derives from a human donor in a cohort sampled during active COVID-19. CDR3 residues: CASSWTGANEKLFF. The CDR3 DNA reads as TGCGCCAGCAGCTGGACAGGGGCTAATGAAAAACTGTTTTTT.